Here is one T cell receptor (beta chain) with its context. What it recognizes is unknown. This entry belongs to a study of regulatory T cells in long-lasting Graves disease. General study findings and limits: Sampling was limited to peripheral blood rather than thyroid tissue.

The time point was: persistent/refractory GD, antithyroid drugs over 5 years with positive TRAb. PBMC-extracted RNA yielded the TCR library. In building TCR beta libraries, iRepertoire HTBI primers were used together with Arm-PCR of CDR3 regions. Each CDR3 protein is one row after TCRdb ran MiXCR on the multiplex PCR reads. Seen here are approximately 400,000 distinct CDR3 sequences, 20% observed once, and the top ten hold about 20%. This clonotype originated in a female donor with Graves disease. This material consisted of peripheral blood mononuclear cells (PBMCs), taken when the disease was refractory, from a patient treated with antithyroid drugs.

The CDR3 reads CASIKGQGIFYEQYF. The CDR3 bases are TGTGCCAGCATCAAAGGACAGGGGATTTTCTACGAGCAGTACTTC. This chain links TRBV6-1 with TRBJ2-7; 9 bases agree with TRBD1. The germline gives CDR1 MNHNS, CDR2 SASEGT. V was clipped by 7 bases and J by 3 bases; unmatched bases: 10. The CDR3 is 15 amino acids.